Sequencing of this TCR beta chain was carried out in a study of blood T cell repertoires in COVID-19. This CDR3 has 16 amino acids. From germline, CDR1 is SGHVS and CDR2 FQNEAQ. J lost 2 bases, V lost 2 bases, and 6 bases had no gene match. Repertoires were generated with immunoSEQ multiplex PCR, while TCRdb's copy carries only in-frame clones and drops some. The sample gives 200,000 to 300,000 clones, more than 65% of which show up once; around 2.4% is in the top ten. This clone was seen once. Sequencing was carried out using peripheral blood. V and J are TRBV7-8 and TRBJ2-3; 8 nucleotides align to TRBD2. The TCR originated in a man aged 40-49 years who had recovered from COVID-19. DNA for the CDR3: TGTGCCAGCAGCTTATACGGCGGGGGGATCACAGATACGCAGTATTTT. It yields the protein CASSLYGGGITDTQYF.